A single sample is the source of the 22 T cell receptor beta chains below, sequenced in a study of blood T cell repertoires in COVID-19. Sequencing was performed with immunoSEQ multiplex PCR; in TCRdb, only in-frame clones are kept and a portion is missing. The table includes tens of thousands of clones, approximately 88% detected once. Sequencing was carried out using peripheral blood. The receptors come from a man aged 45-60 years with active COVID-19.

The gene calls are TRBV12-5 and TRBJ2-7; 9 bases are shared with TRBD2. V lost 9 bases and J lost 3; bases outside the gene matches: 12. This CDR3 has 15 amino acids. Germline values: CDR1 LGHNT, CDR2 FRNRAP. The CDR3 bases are TGTGCTAGGACCCTAGAACTAGCGGGTTACTACGAGCAGTACTTC. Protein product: CARTLELAGYYEQYF.

This CDR3 reads CASSSQGWKLFF. The CDR3 DNA reads as TGTGCCAGCAGCTCACAGGGATGGAAACTGTTTTTT. The chain couples TRBV11-2 to TRBJ1-4, with D possibly matching TRBD1 (6 bases). The V end lost 4 bases, the J end lost 11 bases, and 11 bases lay between the germline ends. Per germline, CDR1 SGHAT and CDR2 FQNNGV. This CDR3 is 12 amino acids long.

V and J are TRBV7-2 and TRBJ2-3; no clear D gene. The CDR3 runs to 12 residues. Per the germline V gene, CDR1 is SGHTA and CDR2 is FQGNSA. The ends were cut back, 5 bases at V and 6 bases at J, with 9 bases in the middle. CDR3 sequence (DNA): TGTGCCAGCAGCCCCATTGGCGATACGCAGTATTTT. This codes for CASSPIGDTQYF.

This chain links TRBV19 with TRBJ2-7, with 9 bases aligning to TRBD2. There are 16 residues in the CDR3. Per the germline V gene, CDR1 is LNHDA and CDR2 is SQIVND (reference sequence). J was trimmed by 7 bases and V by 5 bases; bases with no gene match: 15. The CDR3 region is CASSPRGGLATSEQYF. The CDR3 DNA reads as TGTGCCAGTAGTCCTCGGGGGGGACTAGCTACTTCGGAGCAGTACTTC.

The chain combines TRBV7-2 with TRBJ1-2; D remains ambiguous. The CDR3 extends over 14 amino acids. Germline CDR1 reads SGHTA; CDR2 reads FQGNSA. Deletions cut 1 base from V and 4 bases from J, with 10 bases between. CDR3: CASSLDGGGYGYTF. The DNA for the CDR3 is TGTGCCAGCAGCTTAGACGGTGGAGGCTATGGCTACACCTTC.

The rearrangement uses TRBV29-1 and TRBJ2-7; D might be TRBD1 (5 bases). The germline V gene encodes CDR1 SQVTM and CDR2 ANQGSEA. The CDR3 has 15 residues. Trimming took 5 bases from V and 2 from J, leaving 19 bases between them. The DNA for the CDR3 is TGCAGCGTTCCCCGTAAGGGGTCAGCCACCTACGAGCAGTACTTC. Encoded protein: CSVPRKGSATYEQYF.

Here the CDR3 DNA reads TGTGCCAGTAAAACATCTGGCAGGCTCAACACTGAAGCTTTCTTT. Translated: CASKTSGRLNTEAFF. The chain is built from TRBV19 and TRBJ1-1, with D uncertain. Trimming pared 7 bases from V and 2 bases from J, leaving 17 bases between. The CDR3 runs to 15 residues. Germline V gives CDR1 LNHDA, CDR2 SQIVND (reference sequence).

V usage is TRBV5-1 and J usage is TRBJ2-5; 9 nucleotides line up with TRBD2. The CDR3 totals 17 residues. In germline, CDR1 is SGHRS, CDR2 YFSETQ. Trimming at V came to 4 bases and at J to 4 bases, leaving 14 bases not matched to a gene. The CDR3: CASSPQGGGRAAETQYF. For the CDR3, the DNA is TGCGCCAGCAGCCCCCAGGGGGGCGGGAGGGCCGCAGAGACCCAGTACTTC.

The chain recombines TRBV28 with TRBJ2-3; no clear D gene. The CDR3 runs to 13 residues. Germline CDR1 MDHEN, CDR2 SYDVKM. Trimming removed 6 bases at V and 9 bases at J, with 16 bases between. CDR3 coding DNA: TGTGCCAGCAGCCTGGTCTCCCTCGAGACGCAGTATTTT. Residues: CASSLVSLETQYF. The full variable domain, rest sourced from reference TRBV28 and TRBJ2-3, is DVKVTQSSRYLVKRTGEKVFLECVQDMDHENMFWYRQDPGLGLRLIYFSYDVKMKEKGDIPEGYSVSREKKERFSLILESASTNQTSMYLCASSLVSLETQYFGPGTRLTVL.

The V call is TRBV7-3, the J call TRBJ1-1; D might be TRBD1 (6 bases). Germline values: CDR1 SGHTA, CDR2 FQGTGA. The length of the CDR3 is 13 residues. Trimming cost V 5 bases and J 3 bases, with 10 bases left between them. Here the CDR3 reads CASSPQGYTEAFF. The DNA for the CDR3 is TGTGCCAGCAGCCCACAGGGATACACTGAAGCTTTCTTT.

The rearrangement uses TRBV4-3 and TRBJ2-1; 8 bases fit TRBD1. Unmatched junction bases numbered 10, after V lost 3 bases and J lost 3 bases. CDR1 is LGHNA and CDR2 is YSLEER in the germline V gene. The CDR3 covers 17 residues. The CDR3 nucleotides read TGCGCCAGCAGCCAGGACCCCCAGGGGGCCCTCTACAATGAGCAGTTCTTC. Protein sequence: CASSQDPQGALYNEQFF.

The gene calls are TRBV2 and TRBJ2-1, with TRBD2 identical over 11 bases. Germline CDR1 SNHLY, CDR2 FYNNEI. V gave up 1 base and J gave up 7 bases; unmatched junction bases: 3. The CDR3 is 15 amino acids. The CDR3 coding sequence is TGTGCCAGCAGTGAAGAGGTAGCGGGAGGGAATGAGCAGTTCTTC. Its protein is CASSEEVAGGNEQFF.

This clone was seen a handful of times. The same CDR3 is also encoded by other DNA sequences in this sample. CDR3 sequence (DNA): TGTGCCAGCAGCTTGGGGACAGGGAACTATGGCTACACCTTC. Translation: CASSLGTGNYGYTF. The rearrangement joins TRBV7-9 to TRBJ1-2; 9 bases line up with TRBD1. The CDR3 covers 14 residues. The junction had 1 base not matched to a gene; V was cut back by 3 bases and J by 2 bases. CDR1 SEHNR and CDR2 FQNEAQ come from the germline V gene (reference sequence).

The CDR3 is CASSLGDRDHHEQYF. In DNA form, the CDR3 reads TGCGCCAGCAGCTTGGGAGACAGGGATCACCACGAGCAGTACTTC. This chain links TRBV5-1 with TRBJ2-7, with 7 bases aligning to TRBD1. The CDR3 consists of 15 residues. CDR1 and CDR2 from the germline V gene are SGHRS and YFSETQ. Unmatched junction bases numbered 8, after V lost 0 bases and J lost 5 bases.

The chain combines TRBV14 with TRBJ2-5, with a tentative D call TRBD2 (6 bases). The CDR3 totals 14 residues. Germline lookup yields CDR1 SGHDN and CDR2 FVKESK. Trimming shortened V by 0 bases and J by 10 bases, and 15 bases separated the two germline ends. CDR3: CASSQEGLFGDQYF. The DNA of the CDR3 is TGTGCCAGCAGCCAAGAGGGACTTTTCGGGGACCAGTACTTC.

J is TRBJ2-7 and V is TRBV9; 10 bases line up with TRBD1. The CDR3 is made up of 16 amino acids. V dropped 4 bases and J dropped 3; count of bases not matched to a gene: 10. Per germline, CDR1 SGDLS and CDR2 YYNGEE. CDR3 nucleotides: TGTGCCAGCAGCCAGGCGGGACAGGGGTATGTCTACGAGCAGTACTTC. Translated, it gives CASSQAGQGYVYEQYF.

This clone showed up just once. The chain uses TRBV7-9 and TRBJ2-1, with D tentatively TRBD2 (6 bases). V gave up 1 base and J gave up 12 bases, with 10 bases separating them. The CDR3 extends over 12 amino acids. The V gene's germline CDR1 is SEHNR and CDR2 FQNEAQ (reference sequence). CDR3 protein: CASSLGGDVQFF. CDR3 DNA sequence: TGTGCCAGCAGCTTAGGGGGGGATGTGCAGTTCTTC.

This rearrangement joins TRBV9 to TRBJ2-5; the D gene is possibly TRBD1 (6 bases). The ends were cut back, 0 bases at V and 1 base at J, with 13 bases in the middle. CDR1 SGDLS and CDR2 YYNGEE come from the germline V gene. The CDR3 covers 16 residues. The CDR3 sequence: CASSVGTGLPQETQYF. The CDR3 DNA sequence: TGTGCCAGCAGCGTAGGCACAGGGCTACCCCAAGAGACCCAGTACTTC.

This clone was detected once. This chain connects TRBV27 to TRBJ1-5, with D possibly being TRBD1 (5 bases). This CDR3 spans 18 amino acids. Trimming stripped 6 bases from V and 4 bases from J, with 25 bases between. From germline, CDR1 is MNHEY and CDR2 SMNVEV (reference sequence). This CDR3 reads CASSPQGHRPGGNQPQHF. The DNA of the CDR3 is TGTGCCAGCAGCCCCCAAGGACACAGGCCCGGTGGGAATCAGCCCCAGCATTTT.

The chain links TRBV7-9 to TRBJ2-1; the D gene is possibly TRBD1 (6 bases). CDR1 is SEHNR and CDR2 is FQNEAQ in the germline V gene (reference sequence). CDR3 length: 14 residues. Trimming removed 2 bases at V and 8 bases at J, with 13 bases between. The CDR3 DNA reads TGTGCCAGCAGCTTAACAGGGATGGTCGATGAGCAGTTCTTC. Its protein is CASSLTGMVDEQFF.

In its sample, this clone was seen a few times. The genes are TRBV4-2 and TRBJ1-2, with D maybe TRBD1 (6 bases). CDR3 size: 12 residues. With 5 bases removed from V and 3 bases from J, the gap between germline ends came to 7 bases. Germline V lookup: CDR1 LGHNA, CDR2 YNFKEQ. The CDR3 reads CASSEGDYGYTF. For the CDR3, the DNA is TGTGCCAGCAGCGAGGGGGACTATGGCTACACCTTC.

The CDR3 DNA reads as TGCAGCGCCCGAGCTTCTCCTGGAAACACCATATATTTT. It codes for CSARASPGNTIYF. The chain employs TRBV29-1 and TRBJ1-3; D unresolved. CDR3 length equals 13 residues. The V gene's germline CDR1 is SQVTM and CDR2 ANQGSEA. V lost 7 bases and J lost 2, with 12 bases in between.